The TCR beta chain under discussion was sequenced for a study of spatial heterogeneity in lung cancer. The sample's time point: sample taken at primary tumor resection. Frozen PBMC, nontumor lung or tumor provided whole RNA, which was sequenced unsorted. A total of around 67 untreated early-stage non-small cell lung cancer patients served as donors. TCRdb used MiXCR to reprocess the 5' RACE reads, holding one entry per CDR3 protein. This table holds roughly 79,000 distinct CDR3 sequences, roughly 13% found once. The CDR3 is made up of 14 amino acids. The ends were cut back, 6 bases at V and 1 base at J, with 9 bases in the middle. Germline assignment: CDR1 SNHLY and CDR2 FYNNEI.

The gene calls are TRBV2 and TRBJ2-2; D perhaps matches TRBD1 (6 bases). The sequencing used PBMCs, collected at surgery. The TCR originated in a male donor with early-stage non-small cell lung cancer. The CDR3 spells CASRGAGNTGELFF. The CDR3 coding sequence is TGTGCCAGCAGGGGGGCAGGGAACACCGGGGAGCTGTTTTTT.